This T cell receptor (beta chain) emerged from a study of beta chain features in type 1 diabetes. The V gene lost 6 bases and the J gene lost 11 bases, with 13 bases spanning the gap. The CDR3 spans 10 residues. CDR1 and CDR2 (germline): SQVTM, ANQGSEA. Of the isolated RNA, all was reverse transcribed, and so the sequenced material was expressed TCRB transcripts. Method: immunoSEQ multiplex PCR; TCRdb's copy keeps in-frame clones and lacks some. The sample has 400,000 to 450,000 clones; about 15% are singletons. In this sample, this clone turned up a few times. This rearrangement joins TRBV29-1 to TRBJ2-5, with D perhaps matching TRBD1 (6 bases). The sample taken for sequencing was naive CD4+ T cells from blood. The sequence was obtained from a man aged 30 to 39 in good health. For the CDR3, the DNA is TGCAGCGTCCAACAGGGAGAGCAGTACTTC. Translated, it gives CSVQQGEQYF.